Presented here are 31 T cell receptor beta chains from one specimen sequenced in a study of cytomegalovirus exposure and HLA in healthy donors. 13 Jbeta primers and 60 Vbeta primers were used for the PCR. Sequenced by immunoSEQ multiplex PCR; TCRdb stores in-frame clones only, minus some. This table holds approximately 120,000 clones, 60% to 75% found once. The material sequenced was PBMCs. These receptors originate from a woman between 45 and 60 years old in good health and CMV-seropositive.

The chain combines TRBV28 with TRBJ1-6, with D possibly TRBD1 on 5 matching bases. V shed 2 bases and J shed 11 bases, with 16 bases lying between them. CDR3 size: 15 residues. Germline V gene lookup returns CDR1 MDHEN and CDR2 SYDVKM. CDR3 region: CASSLRSAGNPPLHF. The CDR3 nucleotides read TGTGCCAGCAGTTTAAGGTCGGCAGGGAACCCACCCCTCCACTTT.

The chain links TRBV9 to TRBJ2-5; 12 nucleotides line up with TRBD2. Germline V lookup: CDR1 SGDLS, CDR2 YYNGEE. The CDR3 spans 17 residues. Trimming cost V 0 bases and J 4 bases; bases outside gene matches: 7. CDR3 loop: CASSVGTLAGGGETQYF. The CDR3, as DNA: TGTGCCAGCAGCGTAGGAACACTAGCGGGGGGAGGAGAGACCCAGTACTTC.

This clone occurred a few times. The same CDR3 can be traced to other DNA sequences in this sample. The genes are TRBV19 and TRBJ2-3, with 7 bases lining up with TRBD2. Germline CDR1 reads LNHDA; CDR2 reads SQIVND (reference sequence). Losses at the gene ends were 6 bases for V and 3 bases for J; bases not matched to a gene: 3. This CDR3 has 13 residues. CDR3 nucleotide sequence: TGTGCCAGTAGGCCTAGCGGTACAGATACGCAGTATTTT. Its protein is CASRPSGTDTQYF.

The rearrangement uses TRBV7-9 and TRBJ2-7, with unresolved D. CDR1 SEHNR and CDR2 FQNEAQ come from the germline V gene (reference sequence). The germline V and J ends were trimmed by 5 bases and 5 bases, with 13 bases remaining between them. This CDR3 spans 13 amino acids. Here the CDR3 reads CASSPRLGNEQYF. The CDR3 DNA reads TGTGCCAGCAGCCCCCGCCTGGGCAACGAGCAGTACTTC.

This clone was found a few times. This rearrangement joins TRBV9 to TRBJ2-3, with 10 bases identical to TRBD2. V trimming: 0 bases; J trimming: 7 bases; junction bases outside the gene matches: 8. The germline CDR1 and CDR2 sequences are SGDLS and YYNGEE. This CDR3 contains 16 residues. For the CDR3, the DNA is TGTGCCAGCAGCGTAGCTAGGGCTAGCGGGGGACATACGCAGTATTTT. This encodes CASSVARASGGHTQYF.

The genes are TRBV18 and TRBJ2-7; 9 nucleotides agree with TRBD1. Germline lookup yields CDR1 KGHSH and CDR2 LQKENI. The trim removed 8 bases at V and 3 bases at J, leaving 8 bases unmatched. This CDR3 is 14 amino acids long. In DNA form, the CDR3 reads TGTGCCAGCCACCCGGGACAGGGAGGCTACGAGCAGTACTTC. This translates into CASHPGQGGYEQYF.

This chain links TRBV5-1 with TRBJ2-7, with 9 bases lining up with TRBD1. Germline assignment: CDR1 SGHRS and CDR2 YFSETQ. The V and J ends lost 6 bases and 2 bases, in that order; junction bases with no gene match: 6. The CDR3 loop spans 14 amino acids. Here the CDR3 reads CASIPTGGTYEQYF. The DNA of the CDR3 is TGCGCCAGCATCCCGACAGGGGGTACCTACGAGCAGTACTTC.

Points on this clone: The junction shows a germline mismatch at one end, possibly a read error. This chain joins TRBV27 and TRBJ2-7; 8 nucleotides match TRBD2. Germline loops: CDR1 MNHEY, CDR2 SMNVEV (reference sequence). The CDR3 consists of 15 residues. The DNA of the CDR3 is TGTGCCAGCAGTTTATCTACGGGGGGGCCGTACGAGCGGTACTTC. This codes for CASSLSTGGPYERYF.

The chain carries TRBV28 and TRBJ1-5, with D perhaps TRBD1 (6 bases). The V gene's germline CDR1 is MDHEN and CDR2 SYDVKM. This CDR3 comprises 13 residues. V was clipped by 6 bases and J by 2 bases, with 8 bases between them. The CDR3 DNA reads as TGTGCCAGCAGGCCAGGGGGCAATCAGCCCCAGCATTTT. It encodes CASRPGGNQPQHF.

This clone was seen a single time. The chain has TRBV4-2 and TRBJ1-4; 8 bases agree with TRBD1. In germline, CDR1 is LGHNA, CDR2 YNFKEQ. This CDR3 is built from 14 residues. The trim removed 5 bases at V and 10 bases at J, leaving 9 bases unmatched. This CDR3 is CASSSSGTGGKLFF. CDR3 nucleotide sequence: TGTGCCAGCAGCTCTTCCGGGACAGGCGGAAAACTGTTTTTT.

The rearrangement links TRBV6-5 to TRBJ1-4, with 9 nucleotides matching TRBD1. Per the germline V gene, CDR1 is MNHEY and CDR2 is SVGAGI. The CDR3 sequence is 16 residues long. V was clipped by 0 bases and J by 8 bases; unmatched bases: 7. The CDR3 sequence is CASSYSLGTGREKLFF. DNA for the CDR3: TGTGCCAGCAGTTACTCTCTCGGGACAGGGCGGGAAAAACTGTTTTTT.

The gene calls are TRBV19 and TRBJ2-2; weak D call: TRBD1 (5 bases). The V and J ends lost 6 bases and 0 bases respectively, with 14 bases between them. Per the germline V gene, CDR1 is LNHDA and CDR2 is SQIVND (reference sequence). The length of the CDR3 is 16 residues. The CDR3, as DNA: TGTGCCAGTAGAACATTCGCAGGGTCGAACACCGGGGAGCTGTTTTTT. This sequence encodes CASRTFAGSNTGELFF.

V is TRBV5-1 and J is TRBJ2-7; TRBD1 matches at 8 bases. Trimming at V came to 0 bases and at J to 5 bases, leaving 10 bases not matched to a gene. This CDR3 is built from 16 residues. Germline V gene data show CDR1 as SGHRS and CDR2 as YFSETQ. The DNA of the CDR3 is TGCGCCAGCAGCTTGGGGACAGGGACGAGCCTTAACGAGCAGTACTTC. It is translated as CASSLGTGTSLNEQYF.

The V call is TRBV9, the J call TRBJ1-1, with 7 bases that match TRBD1. This CDR3 region has 14 residues. Losses at the gene ends were 5 bases for V and 1 base for J; bases not matched to a gene: 5. Per the germline V gene, CDR1 is SGDLS and CDR2 is YYNGEE. CDR3 nucleotides: TGTGCCAGCAGTCTGACAGGGAGGAACACTGAAGCTTTCTTT. This encodes CASSLTGRNTEAFF.

The chain links TRBV4-3 to TRBJ1-4; TRBD1 agrees at 9 bases. Germline CDR1 is LGHNA and CDR2 is YSLEER. V was clipped by 4 bases and J by 8 bases; unmatched bases: 5. The CDR3 length is 14 residues. The CDR3 bases are TGCGCCAGCAGCCCGGGACAGGGTCGGGAAAAACTGTTTTTT. Encoded protein: CASSPGQGREKLFF.

This clone occurred once. An end of the junction does not agree with germline; a read error may underlie this. In the same sample, other DNA sequences code for this CDR3. The J gene is TRBJ2-1, the V gene TRBV7-2, with D maybe TRBD2 (5 bases). This CDR3 is built from 14 residues. Germline CDR1 and CDR2: SGHTA and FQGNSA. As DNA, the CDR3 is TGTGCCAGTAGCTTGGCTAGCCTGGAAAATGAGCAGTTCTTC. It encodes CASSLASLENEQFF.

Notes on this clone: One end of the junction is discordant with germline, which a read error may explain. The chain employs TRBV7-9 and TRBJ1-1; 8 nucleotides agree with TRBD1. The germline V gene encodes CDR1 SEHNR and CDR2 FQNEAQ (reference sequence). The CDR3 extends over 16 amino acids. CDR3 coding DNA: TGTTCCAGCAGCTTACCCCCCCAGGGGGCTGACACTGAAGCTTTCTTT. It yields the protein CSSSLPPQGADTEAFF.

The chain couples TRBV27 to TRBJ2-7; TRBD2 matches 10 bases. The CDR3 runs 15 residues. V shed 4 bases, J shed 5 bases, and the junction held 8 bases outside the gene matches. The germline CDR1 and CDR2 sequences are MNHEY and SMNVEV (reference sequence). The CDR3 nucleotides read TGTGCCAGCAGTTGGAGAGCGGGGGGGCATAACGAGCAGTACTTC. It codes for CASSWRAGGHNEQYF.

The chain is built from TRBV4-1 and TRBJ2-4; 8 bases align to TRBD2. This CDR3 has 14 residues. V lost 2 bases to trimming and J lost 12 bases; unmatched junction nucleotides: 9. Germline V lookup: CDR1 MGHRA, CDR2 YSYEKL. For the CDR3, the DNA is TGCGCCAGCAGCCAACCACTCCGGGAGGGACGTCAGTACTTC. Translated, it gives CASSQPLREGRQYF.

This clone was recorded once. This chain joins TRBV7-3 and TRBJ2-6; D unresolved. Germline V gene lookup returns CDR1 SGHTA and CDR2 FQGTGA. V was shortened by 3 bases and J by 0 bases, with 3 bases between the two germline ends. The CDR3 totals 14 residues. The CDR3 region has the DNA TGTGCCAGCAGCTTGAGCTCTGGGGCCAACGTCCTGACTTTC. Translation gives CASSLSSGANVLTF.

This clone occurred once. The V gene is TRBV7-2, the J gene TRBJ1-3, with D uncertain. V shed 6 bases and J shed 0 bases, with 18 bases lying between them. From germline, CDR1 is SGHTA and CDR2 FQGNSA. The CDR3 has 17 amino acids. This chain's CDR3 is CASRLGPTVNSGNTIYF. As DNA, the CDR3 is TGTGCCAGCAGACTAGGACCGACCGTTAACTCTGGAAACACCATATATTTT.

The rearrangement uses TRBV5-1 and TRBJ1-2; no definite D call. The CDR3 has 13 residues. Germline V gene sequence: CDR1 SGHRS, CDR2 YFSETQ. V gave up 0 bases and J gave up 7 bases, with 10 bases separating them. CDR3 nucleotides: TGCGCCAGCAGCTTGGACATCGGCGGTGGCTACACCTTC. The encoded protein is CASSLDIGGGYTF.

This chain connects TRBV10-3 to TRBJ2-1; D remains unclear. CDR1 and CDR2 from the germline V gene are ENHRY and SYGVKD. This CDR3 has 12 amino acids. Trimming took 0 bases from V and 9 from J, leaving 6 bases between them. CDR3 nucleotide sequence: TGTGCCATCAGTGAGTCCGGTATTGAGCAGTTCTTC. Translating it yields CAISESGIEQFF.

This sequence joins TRBV6-4 and TRBJ2-1; 10 nucleotides align to TRBD2. The V and J ends lost 0 bases and 4 bases, in that order; junction bases with no gene match: 3. This CDR3 is 16 amino acids long. The germline CDR1 and CDR2 sequences are MRHNA and SNTAGT. CDR3 sequence reads: CASSDSERGGYNEQFF. The CDR3 nucleotides are TGTGCCAGCAGTGACTCGGAGCGGGGGGGGTACAATGAGCAGTTCTTC.

The sample holds a few counts of this clone. The chain joins TRBV19 to TRBJ2-3; no definite D call. From germline, CDR1 is LNHDA and CDR2 SQIVND (reference sequence). This CDR3 region has 15 residues. Trimming stripped 5 bases from V and 5 bases from J, with 17 bases between. As DNA, the CDR3 is TGTGCCAGTAGTGGCGGCCCTGCACGTGAAGATACGCAGTATTTT. Protein: CASSGGPAREDTQYF.

The CDR3 coding sequence is TGCAGTGCTCCTCATCTTAGTCAGCAGTTCTTC. It codes for CSAPHLSQQFF. V is TRBV20-1 and J is TRBJ2-1; D remains unclear. The germline V gene has CDR1 DFQATT and CDR2 SNEGSKA (reference sequence). Trimming shortened V by 5 bases and J by 11 bases, and 13 bases separated the two germline ends. CDR3 length: 11 residues.

The V and J genes are TRBV10-3 and TRBJ2-1; TRBD2 agrees at 13 bases. Germline V lookup: CDR1 ENHRY, CDR2 SYGVKD. CDR3 length: 18 residues. J gave up 1 base and V 7 bases, and 10 bases lay outside the gene matches. The CDR3 protein is CAINRLAGGPASYNEQFF. For the CDR3, the DNA is TGTGCCATCAACAGACTAGCGGGGGGCCCAGCGTCCTACAATGAGCAGTTCTTC.

The chain is built from TRBV7-2 and TRBJ2-7, with 9 bases that match TRBD2. Germline-derived CDR1 and CDR2 are SGHTA and FQGNSA. Trimming at V came to 3 bases and at J to 4 bases, leaving 10 bases not matched to a gene. The length of the CDR3 is 16 residues. CDR3 sequence reads: CASSFGVAGVRYEQYF. The DNA for the CDR3 is TGTGCCAGCAGCTTCGGAGTAGCGGGGGTCAGGTACGAGCAGTACTTC.

The chain carries TRBV6-6 and TRBJ2-1; 11 bases fit TRBD2. CDR1 and CDR2 from the germline V gene are MNHNY and SVGAGI (reference sequence). The CDR3 runs to 16 residues. V was clipped by 2 bases and J by 6 bases; unmatched bases: 6. The CDR3 is CASSYEASGGRNEQFF. The CDR3 region has the DNA TGTGCCAGCAGTTACGAGGCTAGCGGGGGGCGCAATGAGCAGTTCTTC.

V is TRBV27 and J is TRBJ2-5, with D perhaps TRBD1 (5 bases). The CDR3 consists of 12 residues. Trimming stripped 6 bases from V and 3 bases from J, with 8 bases between. CDR1 is MNHEY, CDR2 SMNVEV, per germline (reference sequence). The CDR3 DNA follows: TGTGCCAGCAGAGGGGTGGAAGAGACCCAGTACTTC. Translating it yields CASRGVEETQYF.

This chain links TRBV30 with TRBJ1-2; 7 bases match TRBD1. Germline trimming cut 8 bases from V and 8 bases from J; bases unmatched to any gene: 11. The germline CDR1 and CDR2 sequences are GTSNPN and SVGIG (reference sequence). The CDR3 length is 12 residues. The CDR3 DNA reads TGTGCCAGAAAAGGGGGCGGTCTGGGCTACACCTTC. The encoded protein is CARKGGGLGYTF.